The 9 T cell receptor beta chains in this list originate from one sample, sequenced in a study of T cells in Graves' hyperthyroidism and ophthalmopathy. There were TCR beta CDR3 regions amplified from RNA transcripts. With the HTBI primer set, the TCR CDR3 went through a first round of RT-PCR. One entry per CDR3 protein results from TCRdb running MiXCR on the multiplex PCR reads. The sample lists around 700,000 distinct CDR3 sequences, under 20% occurring once. What was sequenced was blood. The receptors come from a woman aged 45 to 65 with Graves' hyperthyroidism that later progressed to Graves' ophthalmopathy.

This clonotype has only a few counts. The chain has TRBV6-5 and TRBJ1-4; 8 nucleotides agree with TRBD1. Germline trimming cut 0 bases from V and 8 bases from J; bases unmatched to any gene: 5. CDR3 size: 15 residues. Germline CDR1 is MNHEY and CDR2 is SVGAGI. Written as DNA, the CDR3 is TGTGCCAGCAGTTACTCGGGACAGGCGAGCGAAAAACTGTTTTTT. This sequence encodes CASSYSGQASEKLFF.

The chain links TRBV6-1 to TRBJ1-5, with D possibly matching TRBD1 (5 bases). V was trimmed by 5 bases and J by 7 bases, leaving 15 bases between them. Germline V gene sequence: CDR1 MNHNS, CDR2 SASEGT. This CDR3 region has 14 residues. The CDR3 region has the DNA TGTGCCAGCAGTCCAGGGAGTGGGAGGCAGCCCCAGCATTTT. This gives the protein CASSPGSGRQPQHF.

This clonotype has at least ten counts. This chain uses TRBV11-2 with TRBJ1-1; weak D call: TRBD1 (5 bases). The CDR3 spans 15 residues. The germline V and J ends were trimmed by 6 bases and 4 bases, with 18 bases remaining between them. CDR1 and CDR2 from the germline V gene are SGHAT and FQNNGV. The CDR3, as DNA: TGTGCCAGCAGGCCGAGTGAAGGAGGGGTCACTGAAGCTTTCTTT. As protein: CASRPSEGGVTEAFF.

CDR3 nucleotide sequence: TGTGCCAGTAGTCCCCGCGGAGGGACGCCTGAAGCTTTCTTT. As protein: CASSPRGGTPEAFF. The chain joins TRBV19 to TRBJ1-1, with D possibly being TRBD1 (5 bases). Germline V gene lookup returns CDR1 LNHDA and CDR2 SQIVND (reference sequence). This CDR3 region has 14 residues. V was clipped by 5 bases and J by 6 bases, with 16 bases between them.

The chain employs TRBV6-1 and TRBJ1-1, with 8 bases that match TRBD1. J lost 11 bases, V lost 6 bases, and 11 bases had no gene match. Germline V lookup: CDR1 MNHNS, CDR2 SASEGT. This CDR3 spans 13 amino acids. Here the CDR3 DNA reads TGTGCCAGCAGCAACCCCCTATACAGGGGGGCTTTCTTT. The encoded protein is CASSNPLYRGAFF.

This clonotype was counted ten times or more. V is TRBV30 and J is TRBJ1-1; D ambiguous. Germline-derived CDR1 and CDR2 are GTSNPN and SVGIG (reference sequence). This CDR3 has 12 amino acids. V lost 0 bases, J lost 10 bases, and 12 bases lay in between. This chain's CDR3 is CAWSVYTLGAFF. The CDR3 region has the DNA TGTGCCTGGAGTGTATACACTCTGGGAGCTTTCTTT.

This chain links TRBV7-8 with TRBJ2-1, with 11 nucleotides matching TRBD1. The CDR3 has 16 residues. Germline-derived CDR1 and CDR2 are SGHVS and FQNEAQ. The trim removed 5 bases at V and 3 bases at J, leaving 6 bases unmatched. In DNA form, the CDR3 reads TGTGCCAGCAGCCCCCCCGGGACAGGGGGCTACAATGAGCAGTTCTTC. Encoded protein: CASSPPGTGGYNEQFF.

This clonotype showed up many times. In DNA form, the CDR3 reads TGCGCCAGCAGCTTGGTGGTAGGACGGAACACTGAAGCTTTCTTT. Translated, it gives CASSLVVGRNTEAFF. This chain uses TRBV5-1 with TRBJ1-1, with D unclear. Between the trimmed V and J ends, which lost 0 bases and 1 base, there was a span of 10 bases. CDR1 and CDR2 from the germline V gene are SGHRS and YFSETQ. The CDR3 covers 15 residues.

This clonotype was found a few times. The chain employs TRBV20-1 and TRBJ1-2; the D is unclear. The V end was cut by 0 bases, the J end by 2 bases, with 13 bases between. CDR1 and CDR2 from the germline V gene are DFQATT and SNEGSKA (reference sequence). CDR3 length: 15 residues. CDR3 nucleotides: TGCAGTGCTAGAGATTTTCCGGGAAGGAACTATGGCTACACCTTC. Protein product: CSARDFPGRNYGYTF.